This T cell receptor beta chain was retrieved from a study of CD8 T cells in Susac syndrome. Overall study results and limits: The authors acknowledged that their TCR sequencing and HLA analysis involved a relatively small number of individuals.

Germline values: CDR1 SQVTM, CDR2 ANQGSEA. This CDR3 spans 15 amino acids. Trimming shortened V by 6 bases and J by 9 bases, and 25 bases separated the two germline ends. Concerning this clonotype itself: No antigen is known for it.

RNA, at roughly 0.5 to 1 ug, was reverse transcribed with random hexamers. TCRdb processed the immunoSEQ multiplex PCR reads anew with MiXCR; each CDR3 protein has one entry. The sample consists of around 230,000 distinct CDR3 sequences, 95% of them appearing once. The chain employs TRBV29-1 and TRBJ2-3; perhaps D is TRBD1 or TRBD2 (5 bases each). This TCR came from a human donor with multiple sclerosis. What was sequenced was CD4+ T cells from PBMCs. In nucleotides, the CDR3 is TGCAGCGTGCGACCGGACGGGACCGGAACAAGGACGCAGTATTTT. Translating gives CSVRPDGTGTRTQYF.